Each of the 29 T cell receptor beta chains below was sequenced from the same sample in a study of tumor T cells in aggressive B-cell lymphoma. Generated by immunoSEQ multiplex PCR, the TCRdb table keeps only in-frame clones and is missing some. This sample's clone table lists roughly 82 clones. The material sequenced was tumor tissue. The source is an adult with diffuse large B cell lymphoma.

This clone is a singleton in its sample. The chain combines TRBV5-4 with TRBJ2-1, with 7 bases fitting TRBD1. CDR3 length equals 15 residues. With V trimmed by 4 bases and J by 3 bases, 7 bases remained unmatched. The germline V gene has CDR1 SGHNT and CDR2 YYREEE (reference sequence). The CDR3 sequence is CASSGEQGFYNEQFF. The CDR3 DNA is TGTGCCAGCAGCGGAGAACAGGGGTTCTACAATGAGCAGTTCTTC.

The V and J genes are TRBV7-2 and TRBJ1-4; D not certain. Per the germline V gene, CDR1 is SGHTA and CDR2 is FQGNSA. Trimming stripped 5 bases from V and 3 bases from J, with 13 bases between. This CDR3 region has 15 residues. The CDR3 DNA sequence: TGTGCCAGCAGCCTGGCAGCAGGTCCTAATGAAAAACTGTTTTTT. It codes for CASSLAAGPNEKLFF. The complete variable domain, with remaining parts taken from reference TRBV7-2 and TRBJ1-4, reads GAGVSQSPSNKVTEKGKDVELRCDPISGHTALYWYRQSLGQGLEFLIYFQGNSAPDKSGLPSDRFSAERTGGSVSTLTIQRTQQEDSAVYLCASSLAAGPNEKLFFGSGTQLSVL.

This sequence joins TRBV10-3 and TRBJ1-1, with D unresolved. Per germline, CDR1 ENHRY and CDR2 SYGVKD. Trimming took 9 bases from V and 1 from J, leaving 12 bases between them. The CDR3 length is 13 residues. For the CDR3, the DNA is TGTGCCATTGTTCAGGAGGCGAACACTGAAGCTTTCTTT. Translation gives CAIVQEANTEAFF.

V gene TRBV19 combines with J gene TRBJ1-5; 7 bases are a match to TRBD1. The length of the CDR3 is 15 residues. The germline CDR1 and CDR2 sequences are LNHDA and SQIVND (reference sequence). The junction had 13 bases not matched to a gene; V was cut back by 7 bases and J by 7 bases. CDR3 sequence: CASTKGRQGGQPQHF. CDR3 bases: TGTGCCAGTACCAAGGGTAGACAGGGCGGACAGCCCCAGCATTTT.

The rearrangement links TRBV4-3 to TRBJ2-3; 9 nucleotides line up with TRBD2. The CDR3 extends over 17 amino acids. Trimming removed 0 bases from V and 4 bases from J; junction bases left unmatched: 8. CDR1 LGHNA and CDR2 YSLEER come from the germline V gene. CDR3 residues: CASSQEAAREGADTQYF. The CDR3 bases are TGCGCCAGCAGCCAAGAGGCGGCGCGGGAGGGCGCAGATACGCAGTATTTT.

CDR3 sequence (DNA): TGTGCCAGCAGCCGGCCGACAGGGCGGACTGAAGCTTTCTTT. It specifies CASSRPTGRTEAFF. The chain recombines TRBV13 with TRBJ1-1; 7 nucleotides line up with TRBD1. The CDR3 sequence is 14 residues long. Per the germline V gene, CDR1 is PRHDT and CDR2 is FYEKMQ (reference sequence). Germline trimming cut 5 bases from V and 5 bases from J; bases unmatched to any gene: 8.

The V gene is TRBV5-4, the J gene TRBJ2-6; D remains unclear. Germline CDR1 reads SGHNT; CDR2 reads YYREEE (reference sequence). V lost 7 bases, J lost 5 bases, and 25 bases lay in between. There are 18 residues in the CDR3. The CDR3 loop is CASGAIVPDKSRANVLTF. CDR3 nucleotides: TGTGCCAGCGGTGCTATCGTACCAGACAAAAGTCGGGCCAACGTCCTGACTTTC.

This chain connects TRBV9 to TRBJ2-3; TRBD2 matches 14 bases. V gave up 4 bases and J gave up 3 bases; unmatched junction bases: 4. The CDR3 contains 16 residues. CDR1 and CDR2 (germline): SGDLS, YYNGEE. The CDR3 here is CASSPGLAGDTDTQYF. CDR3 sequence (DNA): TGTGCCAGCAGCCCGGGACTAGCGGGAGATACAGATACGCAGTATTTT.

The V call is TRBV5-1, the J call TRBJ2-5; TRBD1 might be the D (6 bases). The CDR3 loop spans 14 amino acids. Germline-derived CDR1 and CDR2 are SGHRS and YFSETQ. The V and J ends lost 0 bases and 2 bases respectively, with 8 bases between them. This chain's CDR3 is CASSLAGQQETQYF. In DNA, the CDR3 is TGCGCCAGCAGCTTGGCAGGACAGCAAGAGACCCAGTACTTC.

In this sample, this clone turned up once. The J gene is TRBJ1-2, the V gene TRBV4-3, with a weak D call TRBD1 (6 bases). The germline gives CDR1 LGHNA, CDR2 YSLEER. Trimming cost V 1 base and J 7 bases, with 16 bases left between them. This CDR3 region has 15 residues. The CDR3 DNA follows: TGCGCCAGCAGCCAAGTAGACAGGATAGCTGGTGGCTACACCTTC. Residues: CASSQVDRIAGGYTF.

Concerning this clone itself: A read error may produce the germline difference seen at one junction end. This chain links TRBV7-2 with TRBJ2-2; TRBD1 aligns across 7 bases. This CDR3 region has 15 residues. Germline V CDR1 and CDR2: SGHTA, FQGNSA. CDR3 DNA sequence: TGTGCCAGCAGCTTCCAGACAGGGAACAGCGGGGAGCTGTTTTTT. Translation: CASSFQTGNSGELFF.

The chain employs TRBV18 and TRBJ1-5; TRBD1 might be the D (5 bases). This CDR3 is 16 amino acids long. Trimming removed 1 base at V and 6 bases at J, with 16 bases between. Germline V lookup: CDR1 KGHSH, CDR2 LQKENI. As DNA, the CDR3 is TGTGCCAGCTCACCACACCCCCCTCTGGGGGGTCAGCCCCAGCATTTT. Translation gives CASSPHPPLGGQPQHF.

V is TRBV4-1 and J is TRBJ1-5, with TRBD1 as a possible D gene (5 bases). This CDR3 is 16 amino acids long. V lost 4 bases and J 6 bases, leaving 19 bases between the germline ends. CDR1 and CDR2 from the germline V gene are MGHRA and YSYEKL. The CDR3 region is CASSPQVGEVAQPQHF. The CDR3 nucleotides read TGCGCCAGCAGCCCCCAGGTGGGGGAGGTGGCTCAGCCCCAGCATTTT.

The chain uses TRBV9 and TRBJ2-6, with D uncertain. Germline V gene data show CDR1 as SGDLS and CDR2 as YYNGEE. The CDR3 contains 14 residues. Trimming removed 4 bases at V and 0 bases at J, with 5 bases between. The CDR3 bases are TGTGCCAGCAGCCTTTACTCTGGGGCCAACGTCCTGACTTTC. It specifies CASSLYSGANVLTF.

The chain uses TRBV7-3 and TRBJ2-3; 10 bases align to TRBD2. V trimming: 4 bases; J trimming: 3 bases; junction bases outside the gene matches: 1. The germline V gene has CDR1 SGHTA and CDR2 FQGTGA. The CDR3 sequence is 14 residues long. CDR3 residues: CASSSGLATDTQYF. In DNA form, the CDR3 reads TGTGCCAGCAGCTCGGGACTAGCGACAGATACGCAGTATTTT.

In this sample, this clone turned up once. This rearrangement joins TRBV5-1 to TRBJ1-2; the D gene is possibly TRBD1 (6 bases). The CDR3 extends over 16 amino acids. V was cut by 7 bases and J by 4 bases, with 23 bases left in between. Germline assignment: CDR1 SGHRS and CDR2 YFSETQ. The CDR3: CASLGTSVRKIYGYTF. The CDR3 DNA is TGCGCCAGCTTAGGGACATCGGTTCGAAAGATCTATGGCTACACCTTC.

V usage is TRBV7-2 and J usage is TRBJ2-1, with TRBD2 matching over 7 bases. From germline, CDR1 is SGHTA and CDR2 FQGNSA. The CDR3 spans 15 residues. V shed 4 bases, J shed 8 bases, and the junction held 11 bases outside the gene matches. DNA of the CDR3: TGTGCCAGCAGCTCACCGGGACTAATCGTCGATGAGCAGTTCTTC. Amino acid sequence: CASSSPGLIVDEQFF. Looking up the rest from reference TRBV7-2 and TRBJ2-1 gives the full variable domain: GAGVSQSPSNKVTEKGKDVELRCDPISGHTALYWYRQSLGQGLEFLIYFQGNSAPDKSGLPSDRFSAERTGGSVSTLTIQRTQQEDSAVYLCASSSPGLIVDEQFFGPGTRLTVL.

The chain combines TRBV4-3 with TRBJ1-1; no reliable D call. Trimming took 5 bases from V and 1 from J, leaving 11 bases between them. CDR3 length: 14 residues. Germline CDR1 is LGHNA and CDR2 is YSLEER. CDR3 amino acids: CASSFGETNTEAFF. CDR3 DNA sequence: TGCGCCAGCAGCTTCGGAGAAACGAACACTGAAGCTTTCTTT.

A note on this clone: Other nucleotide sequences from this sample produce the same CDR3. The rearrangement uses TRBV29-1 and TRBJ2-7; 7 bases are a match to TRBD2. V lost 6 bases, J lost 6 bases, and 8 bases stayed unmatched. The CDR3 is made up of 12 amino acids. Per the germline V gene, CDR1 is SQVTM and CDR2 is ANQGSEA. The CDR3 spells CSVVAGAGEQYF. CDR3 sequence (DNA): TGCAGCGTCGTGGCGGGAGCGGGCGAGCAGTACTTC.

This clone appeared a few times. The J gene is TRBJ1-4, the V gene TRBV28, with TRBD1 matching over 9 bases. Germline values: CDR1 MDHEN, CDR2 SYDVKM. The CDR3 is 14 amino acids. V shed 6 bases and J 7 bases; nucleotides not matched to a gene: 6. The CDR3 spells CASSWDRASEKLFF. The CDR3 DNA reads as TGTGCCAGCAGCTGGGACAGGGCATCTGAAAAACTGTTTTTT.

The chain is built from TRBV9 and TRBJ2-7, with TRBD2 matching over 7 bases. Looked up from germline, CDR1 is SGDLS and CDR2 is YYNGEE. J was trimmed by 0 bases and V by 3 bases; bases with no gene match: 6. The CDR3 sequence is 15 residues long. CDR3 in DNA: TGTGCCAGCAGCGCTGGGGGGGTAAGCTCCTACGAGCAGTACTTC. This sequence encodes CASSAGGVSSYEQYF.

The chain uses TRBV19 and TRBJ1-5; D not resolved. CDR1 and CDR2 (germline): LNHDA, SQIVND (reference sequence). The ends were cut back, 6 bases at V and 3 bases at J, with 15 bases in the middle. The CDR3 totals 15 residues. CDR3 nucleotide sequence: TGTGCCAGTAGCCCTGCGGGCAGCTTCAATCAGCCCCAGCATTTT. Protein: CASSPAGSFNQPQHF. The full variable domain, its missing parts supplied by reference TRBV19 and TRBJ1-5, is DGGITQSPKYLFRKEGQNVTLSCEQNLNHDAMYWYRQDPGQGLRLIYYSQIVNDFQKGDIAEGYSVSREKKESFPLTVTSAQKNPTAFYLCASSPAGSFNQPQHFGDGTRLSIL.

The chain couples TRBV7-2 to TRBJ1-6; unclear D gene. Looked up from germline, CDR1 is SGHTA and CDR2 is FQGNSA. V was pared by 3 bases and J by 4 bases, with 7 bases between. The CDR3 sequence is 14 residues long. The chain's CDR3 is CASSLTGYNSPLHF. For the CDR3, the DNA is TGTGCCAGCAGCTTGACGGGTTATAATTCACCCCTCCACTTT.

The rearrangement joins TRBV11-2 to TRBJ2-1; the D is unclear. Germline V gene sequence: CDR1 SGHAT, CDR2 FQNNGV. CDR3 length: 13 amino acids. With 1 base removed from V and 5 bases from J, the gap between germline ends came to 6 bases. CDR3 nucleotides: TGTGCCAGCAGCTTAGTCCCTAACAATGAGCAGTTCTTC. Its protein is CASSLVPNNEQFF.

This sequence joins TRBV7-2 and TRBJ2-7; TRBD2 is a possible D gene (6 bases). Trimming stripped 0 bases from V and 3 bases from J, with 15 bases between. Germline V gene sequence: CDR1 SGHTA, CDR2 FQGNSA. This CDR3 is built from 16 residues. The CDR3 nucleotides read TGTGCCAGCAGCTTAGCGCGGCAGATGGAGGGCTACGAGCAGTACTTC. Amino acid sequence: CASSLARQMEGYEQYF.

Comment on this clone: This CDR3 fails to terminate in the conserved phenylalanine or tryptophan, so it likely reflects a read error. The J gene is TRBJ1-2, the V gene TRBV19; D perhaps matches TRBD1 (5 bases). Per germline, CDR1 LNHDA and CDR2 SQIVND (reference sequence). The CDR3 consists of 13 residues. Deletions cut 6 bases from V and 5 bases from J, with 13 bases between. The CDR3 nucleotides read TGTGCCAGTAGAACCCACGACAGTTATGGCTACACCCTC. This codes for CASRTHDSYGYTL.

The chain employs TRBV4-3 and TRBJ2-5; 9 bases are shared with TRBD2. The CDR3 covers 16 residues. J was trimmed by 1 base and V by 1 base; bases with no gene match: 4. Germline V lookup: CDR1 LGHNA, CDR2 YSLEER. The CDR3 loop is CASSQGLAAIQETQYF. The DNA of the CDR3 is TGCGCCAGCAGCCAAGGACTAGCGGCTATCCAAGAGACCCAGTACTTC.

The V and J genes are TRBV4-3 and TRBJ2-1; tentative D call: TRBD2 (7 bases). Germline values: CDR1 LGHNA, CDR2 YSLEER. V gave up 0 bases and J gave up 12 bases, with 24 bases separating them. This CDR3 comprises 17 residues. CDR3 amino acids: CASSQERGGAFSHGQFF. DNA for the CDR3: TGCGCCAGCAGCCAAGAACGTGGGGGGGCCTTCAGTCACGGGCAGTTCTTC.

This clone was recorded once. The chain is built from TRBV29-1 and TRBJ2-5, with D perhaps TRBD2 (5 bases). CDR3 length: 14 amino acids. From germline, CDR1 is SQVTM and CDR2 ANQGSEA. V was pared by 4 bases and J by 7 bases, with 19 bases between. CDR3 sequence: CSVVLAGGVWTQYF. The CDR3 DNA reads TGCAGCGTTGTCCTGGCGGGCGGTGTTTGGACCCAGTACTTC.